This T cell receptor (beta chain) was captured in a study of relationships among human T cell subsets (dated by TCRdb to the early 2010s). About the investigation overall: Sequencing was performed on eight distinct blood T cell populations: pan T, CD8 cytotoxic, regulatory, Th1, Th2, naive plus transitional, activated and memory cells. Study-level results and caveats: Substantial sharing of CDR3s among Th1, Th2 and regulatory T cells was interpreted as suggestive of stochastic cell fate choices. While more than 55% of CD8+ cytotoxic sequences came from clones with more than 100 reads, the regulatory and Th2 subsets had few clones of that kind. The seven subsets showed no statistically significant differences in V, D and J usage, CDR3 length, or N-nucleotide additions. The bead-based sorting could not exclude a CD4+CD8+ double-positive population.

Trimming takes 3 bases from V and 2 bases from J, and the germline ends sit 23 bases apart. From cysteine to phenylalanine, the CDR3 is 18 amino acids long. Of all the DNA, just the CDR3 is kept, 54 bases in frame from base 1. CDR1 and CDR2, per the germline V gene, are SGHVT and SQSDAQ. Turning to this clonotype: This clone's antigen is unknown. No much larger clone is present one base from it, and per-base qualities are unavailable.

To isolate CD8+ cytotoxic T cells, anti-CD4 multisort beads were first used for negative selection, and anti-CD8 beads were then used for positive selection. To isolate the T cell subsets, Miltenyi superparamagnetic beads coated with subset-specific monoclonal antibodies were used. Every T cell population was isolated from peripheral blood. Whole blood was subjected to Ficoll separation to obtain mononuclear cells, from which monocytes were subsequently depleted using anti-CD14 microbeads. The isolated cell populations were resuspended in RNAprotect reagent immediately. The library relied on multiplex PCR. The listed sequencing device is 454 GS FLX. TCR alpha and beta CDR3 regions were amplified from mRNA by semiquantitative ARM-PCR. In ARM-PCR, tagged nested gene-specific primers were used first, and exponential amplification was then carried out by communal superprimers. Before the first-round PCR products went through the second amplification round, exonuclease was used to remove the nested primers. Sequencing of the amplicons was performed on the 454 platform, which allows millions of DNA fragments to be sequenced rapidly without cloning bias. A read was counted as effective if the read could be mapped to both V and J germline segments. The paper's processing steps were these. Reads were assigned to germline V, D and J segments with IRmap, which uses pyromap, a Smith-Waterman modification adapted to 454 sequencing errors. D-beta assignments were filtered using cutoffs set at the 99th percentile of alignment scores from simulated random sequences. The amino acids between the conserved V-segment Y[YFLI]C motif and the J-segment [FW]GXGT motif were defined as CDR3. Repertoire diversity was estimated with a compound Poisson process model previously applied to large-scale EST data. A procedure for detecting cross-contamination was applied so that sample contamination could be argued against as the origin of shared CDR3s. Using fastp at Q25 and MiXCR, TCRdb reprocessed the public reads and kept productive beta chains. Merged by CDR3 protein, the rows form single entries marked with the most common genes and DNA. The V and J calls, along with clone size, are taken from TCRdb and not from the paper's own processing. Recorded for this sample are fewer than 5,500 distinct CDR3 sequences; 55% to 65% of them occurred a single time. Under 65% of the sample belongs to the ten largest clones.

This TCR derives from a man aged 35 to 55 in good health. Sequencing input: CD8+ T cells sorted from blood. The sequence links TRBV7-4 to TRBJ2-7; the D gene may be TRBD1 or TRBD2, since each aligns over 6 bases. The DNA sequence follows: TGTGCCAGCAGCTTGGACAGATTAGCGGCCCTTTTCACCTACGAGCAGTACTTC. Its product reads: CASSLDRLAALFTYEQYF. With all but the CDR3 taken from the reference TRBV7-4 and TRBJ2-7 genes, the full variable domain is: GAGVSQSPRYKVAKRGRDVALRCDSISGHVTLYWYRQTLGQGSEVLTYSQSDAQRDKSGRPSGRFSAERPERSVSTLKIQRTEQGDSAVYLCASSLDRLAALFTYEQYFGPGTRLTVT.